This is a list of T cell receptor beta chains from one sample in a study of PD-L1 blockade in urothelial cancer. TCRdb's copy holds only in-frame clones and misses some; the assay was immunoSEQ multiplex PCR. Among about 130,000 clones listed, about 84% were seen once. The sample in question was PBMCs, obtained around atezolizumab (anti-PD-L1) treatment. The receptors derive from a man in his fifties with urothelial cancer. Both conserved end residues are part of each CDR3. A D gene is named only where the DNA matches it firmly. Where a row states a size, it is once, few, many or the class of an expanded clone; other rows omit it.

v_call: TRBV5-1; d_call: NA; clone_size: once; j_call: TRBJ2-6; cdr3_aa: CASSGDRSGANVLTF; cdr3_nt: TGCGCCAGCAGCGGTGACAGGTCTGGGGCCAACGTCCTGACTTTC
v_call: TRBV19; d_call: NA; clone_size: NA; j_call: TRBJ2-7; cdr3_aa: CASSIDPSEPYEQYF; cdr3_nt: TGTGCCAGTAGTATAGATCCTAGCGAACCCTACGAGCAGTACTTC
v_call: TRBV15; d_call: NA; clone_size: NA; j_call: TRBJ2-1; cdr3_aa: CATSREQGYNNEQFF; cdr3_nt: TGTGCCACCAGCAGAGAACAGGGATACAACAATGAGCAGTTCTTC
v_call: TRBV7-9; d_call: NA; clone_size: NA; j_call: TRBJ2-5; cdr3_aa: CASSLAHRPETQYF; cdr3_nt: TGTGCCAGCAGCTTAGCGCACAGGCCGGAGACCCAGTACTTC
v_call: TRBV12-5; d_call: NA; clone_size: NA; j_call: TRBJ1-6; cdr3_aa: CASGTLGGMGSPLHF; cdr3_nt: TGTGCTAGTGGCACCTTGGGAGGGATGGGGTCACCCCTCCACTTT
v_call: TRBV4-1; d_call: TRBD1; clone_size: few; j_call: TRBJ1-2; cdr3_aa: CASSQENRGNNGYTF; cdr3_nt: TGCGCCAGCAGCCAAGAAAACAGGGGGAACAATGGCTACACCTTC
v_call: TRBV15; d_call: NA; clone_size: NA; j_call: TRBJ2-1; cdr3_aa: CATSSDTGPWNEQFF; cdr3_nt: TGTGCCACCAGCAGTGATACAGGGCCTTGGAATGAGCAGTTCTTC
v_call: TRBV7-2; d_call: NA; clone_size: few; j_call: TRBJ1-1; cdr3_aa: CASSNQGTEAFF; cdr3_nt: TGTGCCAGCAGCAATCAGGGGACTGAAGCTTTCTTT
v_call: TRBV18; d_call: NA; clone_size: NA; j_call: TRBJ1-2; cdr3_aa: CASSPPGDSLYGYTF; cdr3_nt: TGTGCCAGCTCACCACCAGGCGACAGCCTCTATGGCTACACCTTC
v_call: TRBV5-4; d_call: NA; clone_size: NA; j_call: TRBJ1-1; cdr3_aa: CASTVGVNTEAFF; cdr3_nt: TGTGCCAGCACCGTCGGGGTAAACACTGAAGCTTTCTTT
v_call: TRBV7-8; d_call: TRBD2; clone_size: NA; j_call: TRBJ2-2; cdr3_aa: CASSLVSGRSTGELFF; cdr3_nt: TGTGCCAGCAGCTTAGTATCCGGGAGGAGCACCGGGGAGCTGTTTTTT
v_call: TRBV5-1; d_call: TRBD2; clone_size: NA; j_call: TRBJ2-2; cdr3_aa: CASSLVLAGGFDTGELFF; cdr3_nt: TGCGCCAGCAGCTTGGTCCTAGCGGGAGGATTTGACACCGGGGAGCTGTTTTTT
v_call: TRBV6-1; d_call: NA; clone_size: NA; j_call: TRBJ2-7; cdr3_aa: CASSSLDYEQYF; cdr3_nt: TGTGCCAGCAGTTCACTAGACTACGAGCAGTACTTC
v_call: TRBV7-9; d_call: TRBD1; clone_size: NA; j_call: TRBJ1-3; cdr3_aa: CASSPDDRAGNTIYF; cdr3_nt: TGTGCCAGCAGCCCCGACGACAGGGCTGGAAACACCATATATTTT
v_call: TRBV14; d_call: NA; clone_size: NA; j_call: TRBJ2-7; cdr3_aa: CASSQVGMGSYEQYF; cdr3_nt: TGTGCCAGCAGCCAAGTGGGTATGGGCAGCTACGAGCAGTACTTC
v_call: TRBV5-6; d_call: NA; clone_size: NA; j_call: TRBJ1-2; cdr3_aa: CASSLPAVYGYTF; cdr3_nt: TGTGCCAGCAGCTTGCCGGCGGTCTATGGCTACACCTTC
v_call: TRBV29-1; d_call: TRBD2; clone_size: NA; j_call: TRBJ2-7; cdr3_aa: CSVDWEWTSGCFWYEQYF; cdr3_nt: TGCAGCGTTGATTGGGAATGGACTAGCGGTTGTTTTTGGTACGAGCAGTACTTC
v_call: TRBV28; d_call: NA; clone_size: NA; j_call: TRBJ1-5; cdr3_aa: CASNLGQISNQPQHF; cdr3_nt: TGTGCCAGCAATCTCGGACAGATTAGCAATCAGCCCCAGCATTTT
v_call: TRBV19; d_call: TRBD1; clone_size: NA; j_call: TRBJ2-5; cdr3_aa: CASRPQDRNIETQYF; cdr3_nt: TGTGCCAGTAGACCGCAGGACAGGAACATCGAGACCCAGTACTTC
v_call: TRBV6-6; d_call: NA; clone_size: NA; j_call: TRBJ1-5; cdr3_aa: CASTGGRGNQPQHF; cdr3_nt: TGTGCCAGCACGGGGGGTAGGGGCAATCAGCCCCAGCATTTT
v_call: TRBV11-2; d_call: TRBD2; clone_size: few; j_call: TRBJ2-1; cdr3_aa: CASSLVTSGGVTFF; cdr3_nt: TGTGCCAGCAGCTTAGTTACATCGGGAGGCGTTACGTTCTTC
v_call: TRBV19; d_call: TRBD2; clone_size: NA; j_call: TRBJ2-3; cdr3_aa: CASNEAGGATQYF; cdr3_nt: TGTGCCAGTAATGAAGCGGGAGGCGCTACGCAGTATTTT
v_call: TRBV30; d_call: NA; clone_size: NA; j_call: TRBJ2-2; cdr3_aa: CAWSRERRNTGELFF; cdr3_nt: TGTGCCTGGAGTCGAGAGCGAAGGAACACCGGGGAGCTGTTTTTT
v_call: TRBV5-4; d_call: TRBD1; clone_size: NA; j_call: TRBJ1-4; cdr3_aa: CASSSGTATNEKLFF; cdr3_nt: TGTGCCAGCAGCTCCGGGACAGCAACTAATGAAAAACTGTTTTTT
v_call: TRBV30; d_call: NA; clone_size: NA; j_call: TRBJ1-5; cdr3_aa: CAWSQGPNQPQHF; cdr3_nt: TGTGCCTGGAGTCAGGGGCCTAATCAGCCCCAGCATTTT
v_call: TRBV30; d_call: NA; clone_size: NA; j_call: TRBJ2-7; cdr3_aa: CAWTQANSYEQYF; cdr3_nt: TGTGCCTGGACCCAAGCCAACTCCTACGAGCAGTACTTC
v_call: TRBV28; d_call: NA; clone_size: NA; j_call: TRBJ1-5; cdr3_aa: CASTGQLLNQPQHF; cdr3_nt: TGTGCCAGCACCGGACAGTTACTCAATCAGCCCCAGCATTTT
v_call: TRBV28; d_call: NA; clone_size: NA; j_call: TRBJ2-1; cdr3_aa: CASRQTNEQFF; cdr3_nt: TGTGCCAGCAGACAGACCAATGAGCAGTTCTTC
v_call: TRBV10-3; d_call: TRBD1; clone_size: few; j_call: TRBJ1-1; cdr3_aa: CAISYDRATEAFF; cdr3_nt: TGTGCCATCAGCTATGACAGGGCCACTGAAGCTTTCTTT
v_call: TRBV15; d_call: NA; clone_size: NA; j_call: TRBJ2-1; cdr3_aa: CATSRDLEAGSYNEQFF; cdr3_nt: TGTGCCACCAGCAGAGATCTAGAAGCGGGCTCCTACAATGAGCAGTTCTTC
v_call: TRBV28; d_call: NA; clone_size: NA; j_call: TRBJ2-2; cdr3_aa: CASSLTGVLTGELFF; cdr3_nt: TGTGCCAGCAGTTTAACGGGGGTACTCACCGGGGAGCTGTTTTTT
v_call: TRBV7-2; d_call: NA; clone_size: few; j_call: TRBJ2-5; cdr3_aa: CASSFAVFQETQYF; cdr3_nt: TGTGCCAGCAGCTTTGCGGTATTTCAAGAGACCCAGTACTTC
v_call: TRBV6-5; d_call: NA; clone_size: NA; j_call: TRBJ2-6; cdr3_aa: CASSYSIGGANVLTF; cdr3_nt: TGTGCCAGCAGTTACTCGATCGGTGGGGCCAACGTCCTGACTTTC
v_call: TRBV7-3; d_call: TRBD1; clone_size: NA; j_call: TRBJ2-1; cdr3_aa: CASSLIGQGGYNEQFF; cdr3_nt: TGTGCCAGCAGCTTAATTGGACAGGGGGGGTACAATGAGCAGTTCTTC
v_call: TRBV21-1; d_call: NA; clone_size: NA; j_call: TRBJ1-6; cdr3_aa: CASSGWTGPSPYNSPLHF; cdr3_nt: TGTGCCAGCAGCGGCTGGACAGGGCCCTCTCCCTATAATTCACCCCTCCACTTT
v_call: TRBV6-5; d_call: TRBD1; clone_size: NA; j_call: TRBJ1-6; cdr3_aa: CASSLGQGRGNSPLHF; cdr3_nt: TGTGCCAGCAGTTTAGGACAGGGACGAGGTAATTCACCCCTCCACTTT
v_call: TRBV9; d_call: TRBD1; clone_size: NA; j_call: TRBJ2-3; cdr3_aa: CASSASGQGASDTQYF; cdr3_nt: TGTGCCAGCAGCGCCTCGGGGCAGGGGGCCTCAGATACGCAGTATTTT
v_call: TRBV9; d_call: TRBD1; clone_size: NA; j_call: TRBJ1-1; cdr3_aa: CASTTGGMNTEAFF; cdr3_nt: TGTGCCAGCACGACAGGGGGGATGAACACTGAAGCTTTCTTT
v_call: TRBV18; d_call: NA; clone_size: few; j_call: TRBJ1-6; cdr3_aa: CASSPPGYNSPLHF; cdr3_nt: TGTGCCAGCTCCCCACCCGGTTATAATTCACCCCTCCACTTT
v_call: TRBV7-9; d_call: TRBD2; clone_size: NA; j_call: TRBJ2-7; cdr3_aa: CASSLKGTSGSYEQYF; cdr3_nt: TGTGCCAGCAGCTTAAAGGGGACTAGCGGGAGTTACGAGCAGTACTTC
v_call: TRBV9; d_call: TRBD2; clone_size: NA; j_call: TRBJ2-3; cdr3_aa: CASSVEARGLAGLDTQYF; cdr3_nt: TGTGCCAGCAGCGTAGAAGCGAGGGGACTAGCGGGATTAGATACGCAGTATTTT
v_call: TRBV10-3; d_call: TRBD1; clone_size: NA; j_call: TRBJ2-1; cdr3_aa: CAISESSGGGEQFF; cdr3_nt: TGTGCCATCAGTGAGTCATCAGGGGGCGGTGAGCAGTTCTTC
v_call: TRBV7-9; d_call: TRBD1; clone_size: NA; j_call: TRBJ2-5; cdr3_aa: CASSPRTGGETQYF; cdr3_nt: TGTGCCAGCAGCCCGAGGACAGGGGGGGAGACCCAGTACTTC
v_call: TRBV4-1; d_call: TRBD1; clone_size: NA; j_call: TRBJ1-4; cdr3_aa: CASSQDRSDEKLFF; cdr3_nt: TGCGCCAGCAGCCAGGACAGGTCAGACGAAAAACTGTTTTTT
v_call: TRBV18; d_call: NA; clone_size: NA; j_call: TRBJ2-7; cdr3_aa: CASSPIVGVSEQYF; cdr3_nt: TGTGCCAGCTCACCGATTGTAGGGGTCTCCGAGCAGTACTTC
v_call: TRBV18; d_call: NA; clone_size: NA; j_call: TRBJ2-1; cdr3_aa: CASSPGQVNEQFF; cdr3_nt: TGTGCCAGCTCACCAGGGCAAGTAAATGAGCAGTTCTTC
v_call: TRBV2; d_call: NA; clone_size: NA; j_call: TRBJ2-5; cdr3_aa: CASHTTIKETQYF; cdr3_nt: TGTGCCAGCCATACCACTATTAAAGAGACCCAGTACTTC
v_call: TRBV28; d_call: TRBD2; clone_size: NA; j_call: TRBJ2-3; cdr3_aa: CALQREGSQYF; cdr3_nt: TGTGCTTTACAGCGGGAGGGATCGCAGTATTTT
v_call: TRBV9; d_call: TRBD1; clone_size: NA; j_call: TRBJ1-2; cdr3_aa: CASSALTDRGPYGYTF; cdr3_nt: TGTGCCAGCAGCGCACTGACGGACAGGGGGCCCTATGGCTACACCTTC
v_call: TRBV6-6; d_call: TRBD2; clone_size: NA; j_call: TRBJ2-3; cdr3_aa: CASRRREGKDTQYF; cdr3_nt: TGTGCCAGCAGACGGCGGGAGGGCAAAGATACGCAGTATTTT
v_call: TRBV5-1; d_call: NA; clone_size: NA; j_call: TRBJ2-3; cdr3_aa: CASSKRGTETDTQYF; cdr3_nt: TGCGCCAGCAGCAAGCGGGGGACAGAGACAGATACGCAGTATTTT
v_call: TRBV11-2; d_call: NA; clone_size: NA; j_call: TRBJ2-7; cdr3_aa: CASSLVGRANYEQYF; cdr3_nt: TGTGCCAGCAGCTTAGTGGGCAGGGCCAACTACGAGCAGTACTTC